The 29 T cell receptor beta chains in this list originate from one sample, sequenced in a study of T-cell reconstitution after alpha-beta-depleted transplantation in children. The library targeted TCRbeta and was prepared with unique molecular identifiers. TCRdb fed the PCR reads into MiXCR, producing one record per CDR3 protein. The sample contains 700,000 to 950,000 distinct CDR3 sequences, around 17% of which appear only once. The sequencing here drew on PBMCs, mostly from graft donor cells, taken 360 days after TCRalphabeta/CD19-depleted stem cell transplant. The receptors were sampled from a male patient younger than 18 who had a stem cell transplant for acute lymphoblastic leukemia, so the T cells may come from the graft donor.

V gene TRBV6-5 combines with J gene TRBJ1-5, with 7 bases that match TRBD1. Germline-derived CDR1 and CDR2 are MNHEY and SVGAGI. The V gene end was trimmed by 5 bases and the J gene end by 7 bases; junction bases not matched to a gene: 20. The CDR3 covers 18 residues. The CDR3 sequence: CASSRRRDSFLLGQPQHF. The CDR3 coding sequence is TGTGCCAGCAGTCGCCGAAGGGACAGTTTCTTGTTAGGGCAGCCCCAGCATTTT.

This clonotype was observed a handful of times. This chain uses TRBV5-1 with TRBJ2-6, with a tentative D call TRBD1 (6 bases). V lost 3 bases to trimming and J lost 2 bases, with 9 bases between them. The CDR3 is made up of 15 amino acids. CDR1 and CDR2 (germline): SGHRS, YFSETQ. CDR3: CASSSGATGANVLTF. CDR3 nucleotide sequence: TGCGCCAGCAGCTCAGGGGCGACTGGGGCCAACGTCCTGACTTTC.

This sequence joins TRBV20-1 and TRBJ1-5; no clear D. The CDR3 loop spans 12 amino acids. Germline loops: CDR1 DFQATT, CDR2 SNEGSKA (reference sequence). V was clipped by 3 bases and J by 8 bases, with 11 bases between them. CDR3 protein: CSASLSGKPQHF. DNA for the CDR3: TGCAGTGCTAGTTTGTCCGGAAAGCCCCAGCATTTT.

This clonotype has only a few counts. This rearrangement joins TRBV4-1 to TRBJ2-7, with 15 bases fitting TRBD2. The CDR3 covers 19 residues. Trimming removed 2 bases from V and 0 bases from J; junction bases left unmatched: 8. Germline V lookup: CDR1 MGHRA, CDR2 YSYEKL. The CDR3, as DNA: TGCGCCAGCAGCCAATCCAGGACTAGCGGGAGGGGGGCCTCCTACGAGCAGTACTTC. As protein: CASSQSRTSGRGASYEQYF.

This clonotype was picked up many times. CDR3 loop: CSVEMMGGATDTQYF. CDR3 coding DNA: TGCAGCGTTGAAATGATGGGGGGCGCGACAGATACGCAGTATTTT. V and J are TRBV29-1 and TRBJ2-3; D may match TRBD1 or TRBD2 (6 bases each). Trimming cost V 2 bases and J 3 bases, with 15 bases left between them. The CDR3 totals 15 residues. Germline assignment: CDR1 SQVTM and CDR2 ANQGSEA.

Many counts were recorded for this clonotype. This rearrangement joins TRBV3-1 to TRBJ2-7; 9 bases are shared with TRBD2. Germline V gene lookup returns CDR1 LGHDT and CDR2 YNNKEL (reference sequence). Trimming cost V 6 bases and J 6 bases; bases outside gene matches: 12. The CDR3 totals 15 residues. In DNA form, the CDR3 reads TGTGCCAGCAGATTCATAGCGGGGGCGAGCCTCGAGCAGTACTTC. It translates to CASRFIAGASLEQYF.

This clonotype was seen repeatedly, ten times or more. CDR3 region: CASSPPLSTEAFF. Here the CDR3 DNA reads TGTGCCAGCAGTCCCCCCCTGTCCACTGAAGCTTTCTTT. V usage is TRBV12-3 or TRBV12-4 and J usage is TRBJ1-1, with D hard to call. The V end was cut by 5 bases, the J end by 4 bases, with 11 bases between. This CDR3 is built from 13 residues.

This clonotype was seen a handful of times. V and J are TRBV19 and TRBJ2-5, with D perhaps TRBD1 or TRBD2 (5 bases each). Trimming took off 3 bases at V and 4 bases at J, with 15 bases between the two ends. The CDR3 consists of 15 residues. Germline V gives CDR1 LNHDA, CDR2 SQIVND (reference sequence). Written as DNA, the CDR3 is TGTGCCAGTAGTATTTGGGGGAATTTGCGAGAGACCCAGTACTTC. This sequence encodes CASSIWGNLRETQYF.

The chain carries TRBV11-2 and TRBJ1-1; possible D gene TRBD1, 6 bases. Trimming shortened V by 1 base and J by 7 bases, and 13 bases separated the two germline ends. This CDR3 contains 14 residues. In germline, CDR1 is SGHAT, CDR2 FQNNGV. The CDR3 spells CASSLGGGPYEAFF. CDR3 sequence (DNA): TGTGCCAGCAGCTTAGGGGGGGGCCCCTATGAAGCTTTCTTT.

The chain employs TRBV4-1 and TRBJ2-6, with 7 nucleotides matching TRBD1. Unmatched junction bases numbered 3, after V lost 0 bases and J lost 1 base. The CDR3 has 17 residues. Germline lookup yields CDR1 MGHRA and CDR2 YSYEKL. For the CDR3, the DNA is TGCGCCAGCAGCCAAGAGGGACAGCCTTCTGGGGCCAACGTCCTGACTTTC. The encoded protein is CASSQEGQPSGANVLTF.

The chain uses TRBV20-1 and TRBJ2-3; 8 bases line up with TRBD2. This CDR3 has 16 amino acids. Germline trimming cut 6 bases from V and 2 bases from J; bases unmatched to any gene: 13. Germline loops: CDR1 DFQATT, CDR2 SNEGSKA (reference sequence). The DNA for the CDR3 is TGCAGTGCCGCGAGGCTGAGCGGGAGCTCCACAGATACGCAGTATTTT. Its protein is CSAARLSGSSTDTQYF.

In its sample, this clonotype was seen many times. The chain recombines TRBV6-5 with TRBJ2-5, with 7 bases aligning to TRBD2. The CDR3 consists of 17 residues. J was trimmed by 3 bases and V by 6 bases; bases with no gene match: 16. Germline CDR1 MNHEY, CDR2 SVGAGI. CDR3 residues: CASSLPLRREFKETQYF. DNA for the CDR3: TGTGCCAGCAGCCTCCCCTTACGGCGGGAGTTCAAAGAGACCCAGTACTTC.

This clonotype was picked up a small number of times. This chain connects TRBV7-9 to TRBJ2-1; D call uncertain. Germline CDR1 reads SEHNR; CDR2 reads FQNEAQ (reference sequence). The ends were cut back, 3 bases at V and 10 bases at J, with 10 bases in the middle. This CDR3 comprises 12 residues. CDR3 DNA sequence: TGTGCCAGCAGCTTTTTGCCTTTGGAGCAGTTCTTC. The encoded protein is CASSFLPLEQFF.

The rearrangement uses TRBV25-1 and TRBJ2-3; D may match TRBD1 or TRBD2 (5 bases each). V lost 6 bases, J lost 0 bases, and 19 bases lay in between. The germline CDR1 and CDR2 sequences are MGHDK and SYGVNS. The CDR3 sequence is 17 residues long. CDR3 DNA sequence: TGTGCCAGCAGAAGCCCCGGGACCGCTGCTAGCACAGATACGCAGTATTTT. It translates to CASRSPGTAASTDTQYF. The entire variable domain, with the rest obtained from reference TRBV25-1 and TRBJ2-3, is as follows: EADIYQTPRYLVIGTGKKITLECSQTMGHDKMYWYQQDPGMELHLIHYSYGVNSTEKGDLSSESTVSRIRTEHFPLTLESARPSHTSQYLCASRSPGTAASTDTQYFGPGTRLTVL.

The genes are TRBV9 and TRBJ2-7; D perhaps matches TRBD1 (5 bases). The CDR3 has 15 residues. Trimming took off 0 bases at V and 0 bases at J, with 10 bases between the two ends. Per germline, CDR1 SGDLS and CDR2 YYNGEE. CDR3 sequence (DNA): TGTGCCAGCAGCGTAGAGGGGCGGTCCTCCTACGAGCAGTACTTC. Translated: CASSVEGRSSYEQYF.

This clonotype has only a few counts. This chain links TRBV4-1 with TRBJ1-6; no clear D. The V gene's germline CDR1 is MGHRA and CDR2 YSYEKL. This CDR3 contains 18 residues. V shed 1 base and J shed 4 bases, with 17 bases lying between them. CDR3 in DNA: TGCGCCAGCAGCCAAGGACCCCTCCGGGAACCATATAATTCACCCCTCCACTTT. It encodes CASSQGPLREPYNSPLHF.

The sample holds a few counts of this clonotype. The genes are TRBV20-1 and TRBJ2-7; TRBD2 agrees at 12 bases. V was clipped by 6 bases and J by 3 bases; unmatched bases: 3. There are 13 residues in the CDR3. Germline V gives CDR1 DFQATT, CDR2 SNEGSKA (reference sequence). Here the CDR3 reads CSARTSGNYEQYF. The CDR3 coding sequence is TGCAGTGCCCGGACTAGCGGGAACTACGAGCAGTACTTC.

In its sample, this clonotype was seen a few times. V is TRBV28 and J is TRBJ2-7; D gene unclear. CDR1 and CDR2 (germline): MDHEN, SYDVKM. The CDR3 contains 16 residues. Trimming pared 8 bases from V and 2 bases from J, leaving 22 bases between. The CDR3 region has the DNA TGTGCCAGCGGAAGTCACGTAGTGACAATGACCTACGAGCAGTACTTC. The encoded protein is CASGSHVVTMTYEQYF.

In its sample, this clonotype was seen many times. The chain couples TRBV27 to TRBJ2-7, with D possibly matching TRBD1 (6 bases). V was trimmed by 3 bases and J by 0 bases, leaving 9 bases between them. The CDR3 runs 14 residues. Germline V gives CDR1 MNHEY, CDR2 SMNVEV (reference sequence). Here the CDR3 DNA reads TGTGCCAGCAGTTTTCAGGGGACCTCCTACGAGCAGTACTTC. Protein product: CASSFQGTSYEQYF.

The chain employs TRBV9 and TRBJ2-1; the match to TRBD2 covers 7 bases. In germline, CDR1 is SGDLS, CDR2 YYNGEE. This CDR3 is built from 16 residues. After removal of 0 bases from V and 8 bases from J, the junction contained 11 bases not matched to a gene. CDR3: CASSVVGGDWKDEQFF. CDR3 nucleotide sequence: TGTGCCAGCAGCGTAGTTGGGGGGGACTGGAAGGATGAGCAGTTCTTC.

This clonotype was counted between two and nine times. This chain uses TRBV5-1 with TRBJ2-7; TRBD2 aligns across 7 bases. This CDR3 contains 14 residues. Germline CDR1 reads SGHRS; CDR2 reads YFSETQ. Germline trimming cut 3 bases from V and 2 bases from J; bases unmatched to any gene: 5. CDR3 loop: CASSWGGEAYEQYF. CDR3 in DNA: TGCGCCAGCAGCTGGGGGGGGGAGGCCTACGAGCAGTACTTC.

This clonotype was counted a few times. The rearrangement uses TRBV12-3 or TRBV12-4 and TRBJ2-7, with 7 positions matching TRBD1. The CDR3 has 14 residues. Trimming at V came to 5 bases and at J to 5 bases, leaving 9 bases not matched to a gene. The CDR3 region is CASSARTGYHEQYF. The CDR3 region has the DNA TGTGCCAGCAGTGCGCGGACAGGTTACCACGAGCAGTACTTC.

Concerning this clonotype: A much larger clone is a single base away; this may be a read error. A read error is likely, as this CDR3 ends without the conserved phenylalanine or tryptophan. The V call is TRBV7-7, the J call TRBJ2-5; 8 positions agree with TRBD1. Germline values: CDR1 SSHAT, CDR2 FNYEAQ (reference sequence). Unmatched junction bases numbered 1, after V lost 0 bases and J lost 4 bases. CDR3 size: 14 residues. DNA for the CDR3: TGTGCCAGCAGCTTAGCAGGACAGGGAGAGACCCAGTACATC. As protein: CASSLAGQGETQYI.

The rearrangement uses TRBV7-3 and TRBJ2-7; the D gene is possibly TRBD1 (6 bases). This CDR3 comprises 15 residues. V lost 3 bases to trimming and J lost 3 bases, with 15 bases between them. Germline loops: CDR1 SGHTA, CDR2 FQGTGA. The CDR3 DNA is TGTGCCAGCAGCTTCAGGGCAGGGGCCGGCTACGAGCAGTACTTC. Its translation: CASSFRAGAGYEQYF. Looking up the rest from reference TRBV7-3 and TRBJ2-7 gives the full variable domain: GAGVSQTPSNKVTEKGKYVELRCDPISGHTALYWYRQSLGQGPEFLIYFQGTGAADDSGLPNDRFFAVRPEGSVSTLKIQRTERGDSAVYLCASSFRAGAGYEQYFGPGTRLTVT.

This clonotype has at least ten counts. The chain recombines TRBV20-1 with TRBJ2-5, with TRBD2 matching over 13 bases. The germline CDR1 and CDR2 sequences are DFQATT and SNEGSKA (reference sequence). Losses at the gene ends were 3 bases for V and 5 bases for J; bases not matched to a gene: 6. The CDR3 runs 15 residues. The CDR3 reads CSARQLAGGPETQYF. For the CDR3, the DNA is TGCAGTGCTAGGCAACTAGCGGGAGGGCCGGAGACCCAGTACTTC.

This clonotype was found a few times. The chain has TRBV12-3 or TRBV12-4 and TRBJ2-3, with D hard to call. V was trimmed by 5 bases and J by 0 bases, leaving 12 bases between them. This CDR3 region has 15 residues. The CDR3 sequence: CASSQTPFSTDTQYF. The CDR3, as DNA: TGTGCCAGCAGTCAGACACCTTTTAGCACAGATACGCAGTATTTT.

This clonotype was detected a few times. J is TRBJ1-6 and V is TRBV24-1; weak D call: TRBD1 (5 bases). The V gene's germline CDR1 is KGHDR and CDR2 SFDVKD. CDR3 length: 14 residues. With 4 bases removed from V and 7 bases from J, the gap between germline ends came to 10 bases. CDR3 protein: CATSDSSGNSPLHF. The CDR3 coding sequence is TGTGCCACCAGTGACTCTTCAGGGAATTCACCCCTCCACTTT.

This clonotype has only a few counts. The rearrangement links TRBV30 to TRBJ2-7; 8 bases agree with TRBD2. This CDR3 has 13 residues. The V segment lost 0 bases and the J segment 3 bases; nucleotides outside the gene matches: 1. The V gene's germline CDR1 is GTSNPN and CDR2 SVGIG (reference sequence). CDR3 residues: CAWSVGLVYEQYF. Written as DNA, the CDR3 is TGTGCCTGGAGTGTGGGACTAGTCTACGAGCAGTACTTC.

This chain uses TRBV5-1 with TRBJ1-2; no reliable D call. This CDR3 is 15 amino acids long. Germline V gene data show CDR1 as SGHRS and CDR2 as YFSETQ. The ends were cut back, 1 base at V and 0 bases at J, with 10 bases in the middle. As DNA, the CDR3 is TGCGCCAGCAGCTTGATAACCCGGGCTAACTATGGCTACACCTTC. Translated, it gives CASSLITRANYGYTF.